This TCR beta chain was identified in a study of CD8 T cells in ankylosing spondylitis. Findings and caveats of the study: Disease-linked clones were found to be CD8+ and relatively rare in peripheral blood. A number of the motif variants had already been described in reactive arthritis synovial fluid and blood. One TCR beta motif, made up of about 8 highly homologous variants, appeared characteristic of ankylosing spondylitis blood. Matched ankylosing spondylitis synovial fluid reportedly contained a significantly enriched population of disease-linked clones.

This clonotype was counted between two and nine times. The antigen is unknown. Researchers built TCR beta libraries using quantitative 5'-RACE with molecular barcodes. MiXCR was run by TCRdb on the 5' RACE reads, yielding one entry per CDR3 protein. The repertoire has 650,000 to 800,000 distinct CDR3 sequences, under 20% of them found once; the top ten carry under 20%. This receptor was identified in a male donor with ankylosing spondylitis. Sequencing was done on a sample of blood, either unsorted or a sorted T cell fraction (not recorded which).

CDR3 amino acids: CASRVSSTDTQYF. CDR3 DNA sequence: TGTGCCAGCAGGGTATCTAGCACAGATACGCAGTATTTT. The rearrangement joins TRBV12-3 or TRBV12-4 to TRBJ2-3; no clear D gene. The ends were cut back, 6 bases at V and 0 bases at J, with 7 bases in the middle. The CDR3 is 13 residues long.